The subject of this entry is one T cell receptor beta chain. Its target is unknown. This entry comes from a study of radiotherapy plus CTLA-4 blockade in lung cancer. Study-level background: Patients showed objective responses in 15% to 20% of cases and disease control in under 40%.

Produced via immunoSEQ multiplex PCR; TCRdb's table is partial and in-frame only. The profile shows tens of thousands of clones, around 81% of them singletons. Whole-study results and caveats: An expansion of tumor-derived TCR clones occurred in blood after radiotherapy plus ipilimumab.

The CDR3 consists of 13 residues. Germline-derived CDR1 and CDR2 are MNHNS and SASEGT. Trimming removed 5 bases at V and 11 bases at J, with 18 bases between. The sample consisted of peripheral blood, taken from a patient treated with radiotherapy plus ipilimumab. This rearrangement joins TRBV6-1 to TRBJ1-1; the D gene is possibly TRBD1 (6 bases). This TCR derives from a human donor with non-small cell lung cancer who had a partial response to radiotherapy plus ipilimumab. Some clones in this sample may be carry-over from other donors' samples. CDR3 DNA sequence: TGTGCCAGCAGTTATCGCTCGCATCAGGGGGCTTTCTTT. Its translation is CASSYRSHQGAFF.